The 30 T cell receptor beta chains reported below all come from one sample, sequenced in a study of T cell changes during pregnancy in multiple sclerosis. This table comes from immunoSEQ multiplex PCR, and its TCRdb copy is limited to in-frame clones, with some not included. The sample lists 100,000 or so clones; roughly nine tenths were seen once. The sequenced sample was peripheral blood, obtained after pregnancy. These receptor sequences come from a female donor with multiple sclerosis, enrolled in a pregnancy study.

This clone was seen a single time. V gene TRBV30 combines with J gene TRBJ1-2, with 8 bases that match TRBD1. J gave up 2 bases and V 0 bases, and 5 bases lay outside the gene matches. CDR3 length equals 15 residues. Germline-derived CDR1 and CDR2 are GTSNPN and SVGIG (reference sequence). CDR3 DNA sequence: TGTGCCTGGAGTGTGGGGACAGGAACAAACTATGGCTACACCTTC. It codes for CAWSVGTGTNYGYTF. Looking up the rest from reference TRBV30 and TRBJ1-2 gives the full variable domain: SQTIHQWPATLVQPVGSPLSLECTVEGTSNPNLYWYRQAAGRGLQLLFYSVGIGQISSEVPQNLSASRPQDRQFILSSKKLLLSDSGFYLCAWSVGTGTNYGYTFGSGTRLTVV.

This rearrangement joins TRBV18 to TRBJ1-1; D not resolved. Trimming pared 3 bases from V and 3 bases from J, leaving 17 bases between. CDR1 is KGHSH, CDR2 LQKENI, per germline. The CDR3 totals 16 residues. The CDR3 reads CASSPLGGAADTEAFF. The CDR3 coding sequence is TGTGCCAGCTCACCCCTCGGCGGAGCAGCAGACACTGAAGCTTTCTTT.

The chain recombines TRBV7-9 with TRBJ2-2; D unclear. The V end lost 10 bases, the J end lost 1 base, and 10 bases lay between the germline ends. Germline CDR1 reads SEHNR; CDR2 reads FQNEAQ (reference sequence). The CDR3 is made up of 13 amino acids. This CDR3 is CATSFGNTGELFF. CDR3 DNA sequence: TGTGCCACTTCGTTCGGGAACACCGGGGAGCTGTTTTTT.

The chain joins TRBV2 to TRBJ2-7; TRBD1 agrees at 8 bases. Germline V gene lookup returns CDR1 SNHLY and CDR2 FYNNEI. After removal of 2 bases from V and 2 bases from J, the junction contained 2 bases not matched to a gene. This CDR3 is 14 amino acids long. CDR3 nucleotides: TGTGCCAGCAGTGAACAGGGGGCCCCCTACGAGCAGTACTTC. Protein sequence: CASSEQGAPYEQYF.

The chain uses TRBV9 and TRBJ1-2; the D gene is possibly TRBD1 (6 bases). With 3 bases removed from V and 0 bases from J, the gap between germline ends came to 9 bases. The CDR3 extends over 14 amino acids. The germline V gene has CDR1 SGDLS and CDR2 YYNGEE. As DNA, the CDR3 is TGTGCCAGCAGCGGGGGGCCCCCTAACTATGGCTACACCTTC. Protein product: CASSGGPPNYGYTF.

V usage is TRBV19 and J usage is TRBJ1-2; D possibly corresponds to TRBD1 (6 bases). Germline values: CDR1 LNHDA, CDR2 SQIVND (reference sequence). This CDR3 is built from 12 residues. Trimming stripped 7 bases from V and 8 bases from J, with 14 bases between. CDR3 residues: CASNDRREGYTF. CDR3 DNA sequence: TGTGCCAGTAACGACAGGCGAGAGGGCTACACCTTC.

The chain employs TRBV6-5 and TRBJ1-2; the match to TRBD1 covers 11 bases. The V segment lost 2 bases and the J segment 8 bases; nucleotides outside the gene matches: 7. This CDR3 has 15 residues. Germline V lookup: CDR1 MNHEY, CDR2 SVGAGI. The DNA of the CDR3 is TGTGCCAGCAGTTACACCGGACAGGGGGCAACGGGCTACACCTTC. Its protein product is CASSYTGQGATGYTF.

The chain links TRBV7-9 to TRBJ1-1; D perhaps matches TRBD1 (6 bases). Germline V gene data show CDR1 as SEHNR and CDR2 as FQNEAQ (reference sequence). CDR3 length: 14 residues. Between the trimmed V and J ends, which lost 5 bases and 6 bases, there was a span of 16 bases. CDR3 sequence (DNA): TGTGCCAGCAGCCCCAGCGCAGGGGACGCTGAAGCTTTCTTT. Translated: CASSPSAGDAEAFF.

CDR3 bases: TGTGCCAGCAGACAACCGGGACAGGGGGTCAGCTCCTATAATTCACCCCTCCACTTT. Protein sequence: CASRQPGQGVSSYNSPLHF. V and J are TRBV2 and TRBJ1-6, with 11 bases that match TRBD1. Germline CDR1 and CDR2: SNHLY and FYNNEI. CDR3 length equals 19 residues. V lost 6 bases, J lost 0 bases, and 10 bases stayed unmatched.

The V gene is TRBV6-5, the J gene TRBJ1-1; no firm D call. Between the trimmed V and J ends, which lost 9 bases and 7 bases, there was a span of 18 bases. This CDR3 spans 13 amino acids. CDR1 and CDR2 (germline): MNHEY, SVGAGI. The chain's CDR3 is CASISEGFVEAFF. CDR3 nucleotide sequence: TGTGCCAGTATATCGGAGGGTTTCGTTGAAGCTTTCTTT.

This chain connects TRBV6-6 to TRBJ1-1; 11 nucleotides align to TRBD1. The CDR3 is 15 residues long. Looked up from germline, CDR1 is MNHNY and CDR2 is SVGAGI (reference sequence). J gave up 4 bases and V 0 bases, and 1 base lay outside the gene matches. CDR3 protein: CASSYSGTGGTEAFF. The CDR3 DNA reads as TGTGCCAGCAGTTACTCAGGGACAGGGGGCACTGAAGCTTTCTTT.

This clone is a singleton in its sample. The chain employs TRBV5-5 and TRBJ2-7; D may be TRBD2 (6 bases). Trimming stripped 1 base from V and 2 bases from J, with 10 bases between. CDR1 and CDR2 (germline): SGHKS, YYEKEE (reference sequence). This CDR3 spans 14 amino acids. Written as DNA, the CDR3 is TGTGCCAGCAGCTTGATCGGAGGGCCCTACGAGCAGTACTTC. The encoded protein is CASSLIGGPYEQYF.

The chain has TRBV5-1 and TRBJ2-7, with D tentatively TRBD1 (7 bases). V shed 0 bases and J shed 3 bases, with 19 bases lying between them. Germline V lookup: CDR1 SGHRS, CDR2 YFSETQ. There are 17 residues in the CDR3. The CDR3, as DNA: TGCGCCAGCAGCTTGGTTCACTTGCAGGGGGGCCACTACGAGCAGTACTTC. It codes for CASSLVHLQGGHYEQYF.

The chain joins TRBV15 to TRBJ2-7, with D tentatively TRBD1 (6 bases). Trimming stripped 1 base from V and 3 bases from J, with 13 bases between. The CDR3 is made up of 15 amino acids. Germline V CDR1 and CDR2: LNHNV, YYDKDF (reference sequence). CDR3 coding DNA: TGTGCCACCAGCAGAGGGACAGCGAAAAACTACGAGCAGTACTTC. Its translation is CATSRGTAKNYEQYF.

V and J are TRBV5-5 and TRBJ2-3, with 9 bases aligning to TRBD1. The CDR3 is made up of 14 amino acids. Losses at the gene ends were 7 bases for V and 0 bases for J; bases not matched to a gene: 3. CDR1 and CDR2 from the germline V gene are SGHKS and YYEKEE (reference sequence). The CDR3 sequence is CASWTGDSTDTQYF. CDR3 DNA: TGTGCCAGCTGGACAGGGGATAGCACAGATACGCAGTATTTT.

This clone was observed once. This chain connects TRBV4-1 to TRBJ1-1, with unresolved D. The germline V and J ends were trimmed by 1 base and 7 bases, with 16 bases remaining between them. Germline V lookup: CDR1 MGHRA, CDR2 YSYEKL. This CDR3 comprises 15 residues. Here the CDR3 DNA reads TGCGCCAGCAGCCAAGGGTGGGCGGGTGGATATGAAGCTTTCTTT. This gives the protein CASSQGWAGGYEAFF.

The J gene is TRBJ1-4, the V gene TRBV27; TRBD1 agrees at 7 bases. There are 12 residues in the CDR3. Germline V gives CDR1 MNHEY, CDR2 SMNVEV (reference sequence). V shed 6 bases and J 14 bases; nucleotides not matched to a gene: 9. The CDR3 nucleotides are TGTGCCAGCAGCCTCCCCGGGACAGCTCTGTTTTTT. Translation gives CASSLPGTALFF.

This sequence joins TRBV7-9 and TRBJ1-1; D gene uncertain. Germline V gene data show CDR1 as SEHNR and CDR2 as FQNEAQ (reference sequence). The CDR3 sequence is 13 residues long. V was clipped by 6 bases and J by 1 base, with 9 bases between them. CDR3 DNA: TGTGCCAGCAGATCCCCGGGGAACACTGAAGCTTTCTTT. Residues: CASRSPGNTEAFF.

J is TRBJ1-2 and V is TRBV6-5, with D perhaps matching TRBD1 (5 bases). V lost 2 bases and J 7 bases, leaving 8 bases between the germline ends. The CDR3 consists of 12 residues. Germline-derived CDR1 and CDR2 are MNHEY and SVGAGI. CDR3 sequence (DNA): TGTGCCAGCAGTTACGGGGGGGTTGGCTACACCTTC. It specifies CASSYGGVGYTF.

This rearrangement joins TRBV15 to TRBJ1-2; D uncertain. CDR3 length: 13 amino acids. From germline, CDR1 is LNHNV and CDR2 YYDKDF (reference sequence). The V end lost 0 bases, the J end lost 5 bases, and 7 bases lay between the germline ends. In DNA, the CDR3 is TGTGCCACCAGCAGAGATCAGGCGTATGGCTACACCTTC. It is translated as CATSRDQAYGYTF.

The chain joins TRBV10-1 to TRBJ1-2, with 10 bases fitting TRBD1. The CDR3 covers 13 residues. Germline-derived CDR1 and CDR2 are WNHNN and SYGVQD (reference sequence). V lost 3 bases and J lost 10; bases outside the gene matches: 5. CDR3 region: CASSDRTGGDYTF. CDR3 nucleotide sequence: TGCGCCAGCAGTGATCGGACAGGGGGTGACTACACCTTC.

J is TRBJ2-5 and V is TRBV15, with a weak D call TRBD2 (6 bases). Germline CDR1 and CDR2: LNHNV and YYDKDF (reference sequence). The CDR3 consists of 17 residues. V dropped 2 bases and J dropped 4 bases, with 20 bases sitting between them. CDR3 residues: CATSRRARGETLETQYF. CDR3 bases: TGTGCCACCAGCAGACGAGCGCGGGGCGAAACATTAGAGACCCAGTACTTC.

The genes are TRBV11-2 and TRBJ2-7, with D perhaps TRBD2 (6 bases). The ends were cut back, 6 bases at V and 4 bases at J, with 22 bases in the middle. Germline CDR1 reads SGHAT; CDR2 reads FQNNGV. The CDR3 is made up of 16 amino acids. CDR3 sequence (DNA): TGTGCCAGCAGTACACCGGCCCCCAAGGAGGGTTACGAGCAGTACTTC. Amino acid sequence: CASSTPAPKEGYEQYF.

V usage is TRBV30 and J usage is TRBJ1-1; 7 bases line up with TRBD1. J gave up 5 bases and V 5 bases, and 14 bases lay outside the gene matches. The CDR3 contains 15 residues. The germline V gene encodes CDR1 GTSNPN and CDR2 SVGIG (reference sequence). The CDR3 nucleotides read TGTGCCTGGGGACATACAGGGGTCTTGACTACTGAAGCTTTCTTT. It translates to CAWGHTGVLTTEAFF.

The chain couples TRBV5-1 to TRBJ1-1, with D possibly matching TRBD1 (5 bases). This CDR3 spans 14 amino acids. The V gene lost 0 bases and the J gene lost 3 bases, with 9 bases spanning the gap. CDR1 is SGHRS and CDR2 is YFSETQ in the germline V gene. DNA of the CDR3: TGCGCCAGCAGCTTGGCGGGGGGTGACACTGAAGCTTTCTTT. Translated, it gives CASSLAGGDTEAFF.

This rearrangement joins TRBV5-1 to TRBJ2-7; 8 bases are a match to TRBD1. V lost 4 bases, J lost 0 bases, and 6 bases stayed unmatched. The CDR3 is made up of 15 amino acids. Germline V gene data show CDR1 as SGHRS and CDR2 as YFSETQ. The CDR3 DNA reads TGCGCCAGCAGCCCCGGGACAGGAAGCTCCTACGAGCAGTACTTC. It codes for CASSPGTGSSYEQYF.

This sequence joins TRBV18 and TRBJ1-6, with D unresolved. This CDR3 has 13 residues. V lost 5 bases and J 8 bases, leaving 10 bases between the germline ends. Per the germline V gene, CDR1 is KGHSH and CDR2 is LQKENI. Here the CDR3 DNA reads TGTGCCAGCTCAAACAGCCCGGATTCACCCCTCCACTTT. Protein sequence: CASSNSPDSPLHF.

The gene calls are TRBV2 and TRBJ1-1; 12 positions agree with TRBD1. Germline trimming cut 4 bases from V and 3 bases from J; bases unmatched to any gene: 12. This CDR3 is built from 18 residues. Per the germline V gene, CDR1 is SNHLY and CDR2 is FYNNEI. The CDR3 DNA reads TGTGCCAGCAGTGGGGCGGGGACAGGGGGCGGAGGGTACACTGAAGCTTTCTTT. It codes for CASSGAGTGGGGYTEAFF.

The CDR3 bases are TGTGCCAGCAGCTTAGGGGCGGGCAGCAATCAGCCCCAGCATTTT. As protein: CASSLGAGSNQPQHF. The J gene is TRBJ1-5, the V gene TRBV11-2; D call uncertain. Germline assignment: CDR1 SGHAT and CDR2 FQNNGV. The V end was cut by 1 base, the J end by 1 base, with 8 bases between. This CDR3 has 15 amino acids.

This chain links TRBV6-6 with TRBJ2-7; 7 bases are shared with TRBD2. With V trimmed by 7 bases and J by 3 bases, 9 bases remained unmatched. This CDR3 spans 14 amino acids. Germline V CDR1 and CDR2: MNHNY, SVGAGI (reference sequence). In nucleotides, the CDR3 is TGTGCCAGCAACCTCGGGGGGTCCTACTACGAGCAGTACTTC. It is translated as CASNLGGSYYEQYF.